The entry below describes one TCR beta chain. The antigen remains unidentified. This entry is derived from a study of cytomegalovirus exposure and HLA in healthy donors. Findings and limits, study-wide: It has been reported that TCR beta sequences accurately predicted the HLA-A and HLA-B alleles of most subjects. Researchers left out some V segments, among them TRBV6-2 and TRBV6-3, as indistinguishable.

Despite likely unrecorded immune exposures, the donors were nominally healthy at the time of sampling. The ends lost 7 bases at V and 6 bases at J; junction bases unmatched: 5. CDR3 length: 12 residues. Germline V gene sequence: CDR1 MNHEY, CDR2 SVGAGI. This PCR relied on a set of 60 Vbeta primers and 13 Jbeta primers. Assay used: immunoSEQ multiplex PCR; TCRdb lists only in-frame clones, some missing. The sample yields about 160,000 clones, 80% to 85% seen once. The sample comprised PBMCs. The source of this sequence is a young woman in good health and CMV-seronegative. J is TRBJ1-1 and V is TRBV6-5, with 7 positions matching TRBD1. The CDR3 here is CASTSGGPEAFF. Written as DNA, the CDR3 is TGTGCCAGCACCTCAGGGGGACCTGAAGCTTTCTTT.